A single sample is the source of the 13 T cell receptor beta chains below, sequenced in a study of cytotoxic CD8 clonotypes in ibrutinib-treated CLL. TCRdb keeps only in-frame clones here, not all; method: immunoSEQ multiplex PCR. The sample yields tens of thousands of clones, 86% seen once. This sample comprised PBMCs, obtained before ibrutinib treatment. The source of these receptors is a human donor with chronic lymphocytic leukemia.

This chain links TRBV5-1 with TRBJ2-3, with 7 bases aligning to TRBD1. Per the germline V gene, CDR1 is SGHRS and CDR2 is YFSETQ. J lost 5 bases, V lost 0 bases, and 6 bases had no gene match. The CDR3 spans 15 residues. CDR3 nucleotide sequence: TGCGCCAGCAGCTTGGGTCAGGGGGATGTAGATACGCAGTATTTT. This translates into CASSLGQGDVDTQYF.

This chain links TRBV7-8 with TRBJ2-1; the D is unclear. The CDR3 consists of 15 residues. The germline V gene encodes CDR1 SGHVS and CDR2 FQNEAQ. V was shortened by 2 bases and J by 5 bases, with 13 bases between the two germline ends. The CDR3 reads CASSLTSLGNNEQFF. The CDR3 nucleotides are TGTGCCAGCAGCTTAACCTCCTTGGGCAACAATGAGCAGTTCTTC.

J is TRBJ1-1 and V is TRBV4-1, with a possible D match to TRBD1 (5 bases). Germline-derived CDR1 and CDR2 are MGHRA and YSYEKL. The CDR3 totals 16 residues. V was shortened by 5 bases and J by 4 bases, with 20 bases between the two germline ends. CDR3 bases: TGCGCCAGCAGCTCGAACCCGGGGGTCAGCGGCACTGAAGCTTTCTTT. Translated: CASSSNPGVSGTEAFF.

The rearrangement joins TRBV11-1 to TRBJ2-7, with D possibly being TRBD1 (7 bases). The CDR3 is 15 amino acids. Trimming took off 0 bases at V and 4 bases at J, with 13 bases between the two ends. Germline V gene lookup returns CDR1 SGHAT and CDR2 FQDESV (reference sequence). DNA of the CDR3: TGTGCCAGCAGCTTAGCAATGGCAGGGGGGTACGAGCAGTACTTC. The encoded protein is CASSLAMAGGYEQYF. Looking up the rest from reference TRBV11-1 and TRBJ2-7 gives the full variable domain: EAEVAQSPRYKITEKSQAVAFWCDPISGHATLYWYRQILGQGPELLVQFQDESVVDDSQLPKDRFSAERLKGVDSTLKIQPAELGDSAMYLCASSLAMAGGYEQYFGPGTRLTVT.

The J gene is TRBJ1-1, the V gene TRBV18; tentatively, D is TRBD1 (5 bases). The CDR3 is 15 amino acids. Germline CDR1 reads KGHSH; CDR2 reads LQKENI. V was cut by 3 bases and J by 9 bases, with 20 bases left in between. The CDR3 DNA reads as TGTGCCAGCTCACCCCAAGTATACCAGGACAAGAAAGCTTTCTTT. Translating gives CASSPQVYQDKKAFF.

This clone was seen a few times. The rearrangement links TRBV5-1 to TRBJ2-1; 10 bases are a match to TRBD1. Germline V gene lookup returns CDR1 SGHRS and CDR2 YFSETQ. V trimming: 3 bases; J trimming: 10 bases; junction bases outside the gene matches: 7. The CDR3 is made up of 14 amino acids. The DNA for the CDR3 is TGCGCCAGCAGCTCGGGACAGGGGTCTGACGAGCAGTTCTTC. Translated: CASSSGQGSDEQFF.

The chain recombines TRBV5-1 with TRBJ1-2, with D tentatively TRBD1 (5 bases). V lost 1 base, J lost 0 bases, and 7 bases lay in between. Germline V CDR1 and CDR2: SGHRS, YFSETQ. The CDR3 is 14 residues long. The DNA of the CDR3 is TGCGCCAGCAGCTTGACAGGACCTAACTATGGCTACACCTTC. Encoded protein: CASSLTGPNYGYTF.

The chain links TRBV2 to TRBJ2-7; D remains ambiguous. There are 11 residues in the CDR3. Trimming removed 8 bases at V and 2 bases at J, with 7 bases between. Germline V gene data show CDR1 as SNHLY and CDR2 as FYNNEI. As DNA, the CDR3 is TGTGCCAGCCTCCTCACCTACGAGCAGTACTTC. Amino acids: CASLLTYEQYF.

The rearrangement links TRBV4-2 to TRBJ1-2; 10 bases map to TRBD1. The CDR3 runs 15 residues. After removal of 3 bases from V and 7 bases from J, the junction contained 8 bases not matched to a gene. The germline V gene encodes CDR1 LGHNA and CDR2 YNFKEQ. CDR3 loop: CASSHQGQGRAGYTF. In nucleotides, the CDR3 is TGTGCCAGCAGCCACCAGGGACAGGGGCGGGCTGGCTACACCTTC.

The chain is built from TRBV7-9 and TRBJ1-1; no clear D. There are 15 residues in the CDR3. The germline gives CDR1 SEHNR, CDR2 FQNEAQ (reference sequence). V was shortened by 1 base and J by 1 base, with 10 bases between the two germline ends. In DNA, the CDR3 is TGTGCCAGCAGCTTAGTTGGGTCCCCGAACACTGAAGCTTTCTTT. Translating it yields CASSLVGSPNTEAFF.

This chain joins TRBV18 and TRBJ1-2, with 7 bases fitting TRBD1. Germline-derived CDR1 and CDR2 are KGHSH and LQKENI. This CDR3 is built from 18 residues. V lost 3 bases to trimming and J lost 4 bases; unmatched junction nucleotides: 17. The CDR3 nucleotides are TGTGCCAGCTCACCTCGCGGGACAGACGGGGTAGTTATCTATGGCTACACCTTC. Translating gives CASSPRGTDGVVIYGYTF.

The chain combines TRBV12-5 with TRBJ1-1; 7 bases line up with TRBD1. The CDR3 sequence is 14 residues long. V was clipped by 7 bases and J by 2 bases; unmatched bases: 7. The germline V gene encodes CDR1 LGHNT and CDR2 FRNRAP. CDR3 residues: CASALTGSNTEAFF. The CDR3 nucleotides are TGTGCTAGTGCCCTGACAGGGTCTAACACTGAAGCTTTCTTT.

CDR3 sequence reads: CASRKAGGLVNEQFF. The DNA of the CDR3 is TGTGCCAGCAGGAAAGCGGGAGGGCTTGTAAATGAGCAGTTCTTC. The chain couples TRBV27 to TRBJ2-1; TRBD2 matches 10 bases. From germline, CDR1 is MNHEY and CDR2 SMNVEV (reference sequence). This CDR3 comprises 15 residues. The V segment lost 6 bases and the J segment 7 bases; nucleotides outside the gene matches: 9.